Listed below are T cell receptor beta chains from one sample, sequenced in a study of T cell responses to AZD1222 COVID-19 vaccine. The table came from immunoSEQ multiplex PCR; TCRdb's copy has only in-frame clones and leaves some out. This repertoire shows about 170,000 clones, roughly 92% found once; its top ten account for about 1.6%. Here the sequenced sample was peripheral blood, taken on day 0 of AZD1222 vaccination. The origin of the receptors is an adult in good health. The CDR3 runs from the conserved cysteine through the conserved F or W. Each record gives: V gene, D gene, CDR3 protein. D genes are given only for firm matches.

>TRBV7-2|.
CASSLRAPTSYEQYF
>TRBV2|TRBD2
CASNPGLAGGNEQFF
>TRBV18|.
CASSPPASPNEQFF
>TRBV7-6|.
CASSNRASQGEQFF
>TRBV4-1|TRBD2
CASSQDIVSGRAPGEQYF
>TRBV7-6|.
CASSLVPTDTQYF
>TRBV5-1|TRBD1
CASTRGGTAFPTNEKLFF
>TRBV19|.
CASSMMVAALNTEAFF
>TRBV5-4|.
CASSLSGLGPMNTEAFF
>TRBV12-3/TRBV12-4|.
CASSLRRGRRFF
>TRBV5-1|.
CASSVYRASDLDTQYF
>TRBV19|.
CASSISDRRRSPLHF
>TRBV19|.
CASSTGHRRYGYTF
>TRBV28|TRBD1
CASRDRSEAFF
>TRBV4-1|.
CASSQGEQYF
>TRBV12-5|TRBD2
CASGQGLAGVQETQYF
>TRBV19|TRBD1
CASSIDRDSSWYGYTF
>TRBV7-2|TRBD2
CASSLGSSGGAAYEQYF
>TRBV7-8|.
CASSSPGRDIQYF
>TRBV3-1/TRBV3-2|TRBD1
CASSPVAGQGAGGYTF
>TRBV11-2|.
CASSPDGARGAGELFF
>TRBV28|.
CASTLQGGANEKLFF
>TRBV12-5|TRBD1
CASVTPGTGGYEQYF
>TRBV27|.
CASGYRVNYEQYF
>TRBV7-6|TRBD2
CASSLTRRAGRTGELFF
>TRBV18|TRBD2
CASSPGRDYEQYF
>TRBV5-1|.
CASIIGPPGTEAFF
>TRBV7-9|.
CASSLIALGAGGQETQYF
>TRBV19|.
CASSIDRSGELFF
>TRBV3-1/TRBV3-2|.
CASSQRGTEAFF
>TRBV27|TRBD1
CASSWLGQGKDQPQHF
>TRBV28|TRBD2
CASSSGLAGSEQYF
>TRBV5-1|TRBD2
CASSLGLAGAADTQYF
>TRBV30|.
CAWSKGRPATNEKLFF
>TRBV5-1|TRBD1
CASSLQGMVDNSPLHF
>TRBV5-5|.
CASSPLSVRAYGYTF
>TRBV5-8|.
CASSFSRNSPLHF
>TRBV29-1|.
CSVARTDNSPLHF
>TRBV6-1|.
CASSEDPGRNQPQHF
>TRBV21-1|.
CASSKWQGRVAFF
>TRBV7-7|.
CASSLPQGPNTEAFF
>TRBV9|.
CASSAGGFASYNEQFF
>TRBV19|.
CASSIGPNTEAFF
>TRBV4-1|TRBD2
CASSPWREGYEQYF
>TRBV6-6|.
CASSRGLSDRRVYGYTF
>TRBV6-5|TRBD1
CASSYSATGGYEQYF
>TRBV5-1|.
CASSLGMADEKLFF
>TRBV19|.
CASSIVGKDYNEQFF
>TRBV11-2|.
CASSFQGVYEQYF
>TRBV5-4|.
CASSFGGGTEAFF